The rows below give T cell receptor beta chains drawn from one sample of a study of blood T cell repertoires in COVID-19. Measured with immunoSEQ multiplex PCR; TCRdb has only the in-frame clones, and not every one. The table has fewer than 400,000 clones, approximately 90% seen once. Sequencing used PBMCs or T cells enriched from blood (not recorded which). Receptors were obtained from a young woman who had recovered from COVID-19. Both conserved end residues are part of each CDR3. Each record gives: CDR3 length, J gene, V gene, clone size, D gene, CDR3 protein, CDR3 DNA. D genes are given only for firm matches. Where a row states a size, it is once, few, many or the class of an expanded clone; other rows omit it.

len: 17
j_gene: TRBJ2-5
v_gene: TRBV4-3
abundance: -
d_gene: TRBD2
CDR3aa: CASSPSIATSGGETQYF
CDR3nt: TGCGCCAGCAGCCCCAGTATTGCGACTAGCGGGGGAGAGACCCAGTACTTC

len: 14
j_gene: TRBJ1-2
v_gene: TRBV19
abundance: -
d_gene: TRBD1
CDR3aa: CASRRYGQEFGYTF
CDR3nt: TGTGCCAGTAGGCGTTACGGACAGGAGTTTGGCTACACCTTC

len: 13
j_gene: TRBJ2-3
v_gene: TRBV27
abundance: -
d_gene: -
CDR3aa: CASSRRLTDTQYF
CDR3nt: TGTGCCAGCAGTCGCAGACTCACAGATACGCAGTATTTT

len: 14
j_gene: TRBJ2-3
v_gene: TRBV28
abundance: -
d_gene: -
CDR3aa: CASSPSVRTDTQYF
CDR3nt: TGTGCCAGCAGTCCCTCGGTTAGAACAGATACGCAGTATTTT

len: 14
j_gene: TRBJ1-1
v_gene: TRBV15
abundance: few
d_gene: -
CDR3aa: CATSRGRDSPEAFF
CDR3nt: TGTGCCACCAGCAGAGGACGGGATTCTCCTGAAGCTTTCTTT

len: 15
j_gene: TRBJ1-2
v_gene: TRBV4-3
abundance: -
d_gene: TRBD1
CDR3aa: CASSQDKGTGYGYTF
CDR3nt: TGCGCCAGCAGCCAAGATAAAGGGACAGGCTATGGCTACACCTTC

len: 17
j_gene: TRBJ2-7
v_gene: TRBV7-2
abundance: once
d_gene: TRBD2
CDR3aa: CASSLGPYGGRAYEQYF
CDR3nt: TGTGCCAGCAGCTTAGGGCCCTATGGCGGGAGGGCCTACGAGCAGTACTTC

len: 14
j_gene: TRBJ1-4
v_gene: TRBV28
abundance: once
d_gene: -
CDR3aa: CASASVGEGEKLFF
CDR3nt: TGTGCCAGCGCCTCGGTGGGGGAGGGGGAAAAACTGTTTTTT

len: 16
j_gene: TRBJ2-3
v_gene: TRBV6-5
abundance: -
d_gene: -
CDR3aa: CASSYEAEGGTDTQYF
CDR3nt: TGTGCCAGCAGTTACGAGGCGGAGGGGGGGACAGATACGCAGTATTTT

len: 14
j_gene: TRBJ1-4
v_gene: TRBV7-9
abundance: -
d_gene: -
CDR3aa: CASSQLNLVEKLFF
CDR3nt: TGTGCCAGCAGCCAACTAAATCTGGTGGAAAAACTGTTTTTT

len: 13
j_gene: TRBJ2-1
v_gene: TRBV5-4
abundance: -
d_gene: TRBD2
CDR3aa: CASTLPGGDEQFF
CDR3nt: TGTGCCAGCACCTTGCCGGGGGGAGATGAGCAGTTCTTC

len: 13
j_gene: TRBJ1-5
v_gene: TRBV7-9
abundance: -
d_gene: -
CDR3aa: CASSLLGDQPQHF
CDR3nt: TGTGCCAGCAGCCTCTTGGGCGATCAGCCCCAGCATTTT

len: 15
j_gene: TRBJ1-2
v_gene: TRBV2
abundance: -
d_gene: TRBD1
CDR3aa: CASSELGQGAYGYTF
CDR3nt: TGTGCCAGCAGTGAATTAGGACAGGGGGCTTATGGCTACACCTTC

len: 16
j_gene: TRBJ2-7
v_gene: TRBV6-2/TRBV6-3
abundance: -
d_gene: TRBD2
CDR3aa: CASSYREVAGDSEQYF
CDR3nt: TGTGCCAGCAGTTACCGGGAGGTAGCGGGAGATTCCGAGCAGTACTTC

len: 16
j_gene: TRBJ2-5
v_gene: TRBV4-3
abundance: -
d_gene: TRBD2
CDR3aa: CASSQAPGLEQETQYF
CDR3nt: TGCGCCAGCAGCCAAGCCCCCGGACTAGAGCAAGAGACCCAGTACTTC

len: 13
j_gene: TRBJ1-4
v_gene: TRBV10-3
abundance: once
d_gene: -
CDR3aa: CAIRTATNEKLFF
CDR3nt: TGTGCCATCAGGACAGCAACTAATGAAAAACTGTTTTTT

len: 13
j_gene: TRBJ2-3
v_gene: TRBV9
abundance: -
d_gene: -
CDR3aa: CASSTSPTDTQYF
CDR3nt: TGTGCCAGCTCAACTAGTCCTACAGATACGCAGTATTTT

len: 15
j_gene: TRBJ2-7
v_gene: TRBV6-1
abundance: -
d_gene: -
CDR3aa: CASSEQPSANYEQYF
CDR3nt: TGTGCCAGCAGTGAGCAGCCTAGCGCCAACTACGAGCAGTACTTC

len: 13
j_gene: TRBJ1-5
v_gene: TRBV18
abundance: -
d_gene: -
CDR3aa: CASSPSGSQPQHF
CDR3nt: TGTGCCAGCTCACCTTCGGGGTCCCAGCCCCAGCATTTT

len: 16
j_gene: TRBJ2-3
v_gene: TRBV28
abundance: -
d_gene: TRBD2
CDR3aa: CASRRMTSGGPDTQYF
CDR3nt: TGTGCCAGCAGGAGGATGACTAGCGGGGGGCCCGATACGCAGTATTTT

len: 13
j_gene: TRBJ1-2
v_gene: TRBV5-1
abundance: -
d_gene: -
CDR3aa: CASRSDSSNGYTF
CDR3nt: TGCGCCAGCAGATCCGACAGCTCTAATGGCTACACCTTC

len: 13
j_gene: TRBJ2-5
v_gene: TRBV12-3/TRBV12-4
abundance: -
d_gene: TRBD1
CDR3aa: CASSRTGRETQYF
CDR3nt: TGTGCCAGCAGTCGGACAGGGAGGGAGACCCAGTACTTC

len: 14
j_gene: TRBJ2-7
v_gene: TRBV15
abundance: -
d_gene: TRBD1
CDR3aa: CATSSDRGPYEQYF
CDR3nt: TGTGCCACCAGCAGCGACAGGGGGCCCTACGAGCAGTACTTC

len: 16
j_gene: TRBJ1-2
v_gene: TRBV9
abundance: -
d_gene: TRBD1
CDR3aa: CASSPRRTGRTHGYTF
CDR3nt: TGTGCCAGCAGCCCCCGTCGGACAGGAAGGACTCATGGCTACACCTTC

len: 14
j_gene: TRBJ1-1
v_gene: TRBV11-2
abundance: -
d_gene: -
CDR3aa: CASSYLTGSAEAFF
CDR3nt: TGTGCCAGCAGCTATCTAACAGGGAGTGCTGAAGCTTTCTTT

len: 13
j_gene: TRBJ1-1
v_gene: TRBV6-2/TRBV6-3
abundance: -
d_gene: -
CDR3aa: CASSKTGNTEAFF
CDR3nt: TGTGCCAGCAGTAAGACAGGGAACACTGAAGCTTTCTTT

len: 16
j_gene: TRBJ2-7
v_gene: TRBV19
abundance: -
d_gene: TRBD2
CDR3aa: CASSKVFLAGDYEQYF
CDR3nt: TGTGCCAGTAGTAAAGTTTTCCTAGCGGGAGACTACGAGCAGTACTTC

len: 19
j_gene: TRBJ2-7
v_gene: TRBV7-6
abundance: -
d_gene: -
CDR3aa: CASSLFSPTLRGPLREQYF
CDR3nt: TGTGCCAGCAGCTTATTCTCTCCAACCCTCAGAGGGCCCTTACGCGAGCAGTACTTC

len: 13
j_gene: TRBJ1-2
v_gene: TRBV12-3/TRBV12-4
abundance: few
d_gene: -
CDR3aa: CASSFGQTYGYTF
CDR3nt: TGTGCCAGCAGTTTTGGACAGACCTATGGCTACACCTTC

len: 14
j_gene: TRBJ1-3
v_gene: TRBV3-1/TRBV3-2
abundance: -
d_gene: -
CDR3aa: CASSQPGSRNTIYF
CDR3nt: TGTGCCAGCAGCCAACCGGGATCGAGAAACACCATATATTTT

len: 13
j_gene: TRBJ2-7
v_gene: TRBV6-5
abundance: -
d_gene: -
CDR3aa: CATSTVSSYEQYF
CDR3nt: TGTGCCACTAGCACGGTGAGCTCCTACGAGCAGTACTTC

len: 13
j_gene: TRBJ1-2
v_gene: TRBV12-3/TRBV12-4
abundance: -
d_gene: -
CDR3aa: CASSLTRNNGYTF
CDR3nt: TGTGCCAGCAGTCTCACCCGCAACAATGGCTACACCTTC

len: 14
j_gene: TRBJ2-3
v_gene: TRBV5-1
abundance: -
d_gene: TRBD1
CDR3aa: CASSLAQGADTQYF
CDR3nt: TGCGCCAGCAGCTTGGCACAGGGGGCAGATACGCAGTATTTT

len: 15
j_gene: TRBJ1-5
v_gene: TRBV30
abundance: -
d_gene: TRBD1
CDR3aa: CAWMWRQGYNQPQHF
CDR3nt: TGTGCCTGGATGTGGCGACAGGGCTACAATCAGCCCCAGCATTTT

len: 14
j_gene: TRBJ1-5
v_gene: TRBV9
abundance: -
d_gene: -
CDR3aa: CASSAQGVNQPQHF
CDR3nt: TGTGCCAGCAGCGCCCAAGGGGTCAATCAGCCCCAGCATTTT

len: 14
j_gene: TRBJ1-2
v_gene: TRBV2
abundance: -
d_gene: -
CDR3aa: CASSSTGRIYGYTF
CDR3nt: TGTGCCAGCAGTTCCACAGGGCGGATCTATGGCTACACCTTC

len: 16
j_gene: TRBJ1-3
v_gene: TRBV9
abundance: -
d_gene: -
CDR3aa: CASSVGGTSSGNTIYF
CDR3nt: TGTGCCAGCAGCGTGGGGGGAACGAGCTCTGGAAACACCATATATTTT

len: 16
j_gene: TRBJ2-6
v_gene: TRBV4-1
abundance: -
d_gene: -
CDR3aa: CASSQGRVTGANVLTF
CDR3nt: TGCGCCAGCAGCCAAGGCCGGGTGACTGGGGCCAACGTCCTGACTTTC

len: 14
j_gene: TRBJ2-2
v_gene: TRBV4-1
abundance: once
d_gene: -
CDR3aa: CAGRSGANTGELFF
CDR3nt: TGCGCCGGCCGGTCCGGGGCGAACACCGGGGAGCTGTTTTTT

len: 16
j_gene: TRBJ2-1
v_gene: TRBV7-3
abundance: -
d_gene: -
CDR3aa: CASSPNRDISYNEQFF
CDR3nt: TGTGCCAGCAGCCCTAACAGGGATATATCATACAATGAGCAGTTCTTC

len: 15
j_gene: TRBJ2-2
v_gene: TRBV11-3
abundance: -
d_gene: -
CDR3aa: CASSLRGGDTGELFF
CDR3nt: TGTGCCAGCAGCTTACGGGGTGGTGACACCGGGGAGCTGTTTTTT

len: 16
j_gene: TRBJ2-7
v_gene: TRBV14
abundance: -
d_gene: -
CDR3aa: CASSPHRTQYSYEQYF
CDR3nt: TGTGCCAGCAGCCCCCATCGGACTCAATACTCCTACGAGCAGTACTTC

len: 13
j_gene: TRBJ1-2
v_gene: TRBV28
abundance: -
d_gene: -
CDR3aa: CASSFGRALGYTF
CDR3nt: TGTGCCAGCAGTTTTGGCAGGGCTCTTGGCTACACCTTC

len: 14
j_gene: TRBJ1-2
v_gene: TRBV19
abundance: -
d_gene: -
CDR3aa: CASIGHAMDYGYTF
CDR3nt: TGTGCCAGTATAGGACACGCAATGGACTATGGCTACACCTTC

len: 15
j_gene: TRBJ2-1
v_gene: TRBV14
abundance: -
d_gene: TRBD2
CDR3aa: CASSHPSGSTDEQFF
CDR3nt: TGTGCCAGCAGCCACCCTAGCGGGAGTACTGATGAGCAGTTCTTC

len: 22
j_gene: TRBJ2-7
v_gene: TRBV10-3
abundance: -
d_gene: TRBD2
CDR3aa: CAISEEILGASGGAPIPYEQYF
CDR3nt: TGTGCCATCAGTGAGGAGATCTTAGGCGCTAGCGGGGGAGCCCCAATCCCCTACGAGCAGTACTTC

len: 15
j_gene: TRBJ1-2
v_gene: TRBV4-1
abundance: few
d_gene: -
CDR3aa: CASSPRVRGDYGYTF
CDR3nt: TGCGCCAGCAGCCCAAGGGTACGGGGGGATTATGGCTACACCTTC

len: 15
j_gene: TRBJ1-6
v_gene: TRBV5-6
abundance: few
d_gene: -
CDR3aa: CASSLASGVYSPLHF
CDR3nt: TGTGCCAGCAGCTTGGCCTCCGGTGTGTATTCACCCCTCCACTTT

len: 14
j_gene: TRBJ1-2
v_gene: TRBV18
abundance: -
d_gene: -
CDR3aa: CASSPVAGNYGYTF
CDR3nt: TGTGCCAGCTCACCAGTGGCAGGGAACTATGGCTACACCTTC

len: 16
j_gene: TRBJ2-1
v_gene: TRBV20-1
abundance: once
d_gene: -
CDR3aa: CSASTSQWGGLNEQFF
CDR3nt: TGCAGTGCTAGTACCAGCCAATGGGGGGGGCTCAATGAGCAGTTCTTC

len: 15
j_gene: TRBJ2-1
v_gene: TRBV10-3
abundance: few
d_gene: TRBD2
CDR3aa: CAISESRGRDNEQFF
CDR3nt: TGTGCCATCAGTGAGTCACGCGGGAGGGATAATGAGCAGTTCTTC

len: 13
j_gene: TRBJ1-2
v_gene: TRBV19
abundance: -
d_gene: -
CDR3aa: CASSVGQLRGYTF
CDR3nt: TGTGCCAGTAGTGTCGGACAGCTTAGGGGCTACACCTTC

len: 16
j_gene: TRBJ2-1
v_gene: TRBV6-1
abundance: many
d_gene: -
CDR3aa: CASSDFGSGGYNEQFF
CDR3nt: TGTGCCAGCAGTGATTTCGGTAGCGGAGGATACAATGAGCAGTTCTTC

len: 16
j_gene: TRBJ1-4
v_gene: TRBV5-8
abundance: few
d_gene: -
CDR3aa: CASSLGSKATNEKLFF
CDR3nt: TGTGCCAGCAGCTTGGGCTCTAAAGCAACTAATGAAAAACTGTTTTTT

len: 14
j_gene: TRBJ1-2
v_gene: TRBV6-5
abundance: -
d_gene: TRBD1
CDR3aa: CASSPRTGPYGYTF
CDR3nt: TGTGCCAGCAGTCCACGGACAGGTCCCTATGGCTACACCTTC

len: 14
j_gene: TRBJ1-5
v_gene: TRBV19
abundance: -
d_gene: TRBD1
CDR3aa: CASRLQGGNQPQHF
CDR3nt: TGTGCCAGTAGACTACAGGGGGGCAATCAGCCCCAGCATTTT

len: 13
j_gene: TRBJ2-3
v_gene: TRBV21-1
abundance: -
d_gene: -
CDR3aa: CAAGIPSTDTQYF
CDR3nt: TGTGCCGCGGGGATCCCTAGCACAGATACGCAGTATTTT

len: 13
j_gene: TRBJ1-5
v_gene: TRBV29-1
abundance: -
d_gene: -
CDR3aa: CSVENSPGQPQHF
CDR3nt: TGCAGCGTTGAAAACAGCCCGGGGCAGCCCCAGCATTTT

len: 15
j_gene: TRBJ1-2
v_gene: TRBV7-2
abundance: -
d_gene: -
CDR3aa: CASSSYRVGDYGYTF
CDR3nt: TGTGCCAGCAGCTCCTACAGGGTAGGGGACTATGGCTACACCTTC